These 9 T cell receptor beta chains came from one sample sequenced in a study of CD8+ T cells in alopecia areata. cDNA prepared by RNA extraction and subsequent reverse transcription served as the template for sequencing. Profiling relied on immunoSEQ multiplex PCR, and the TCRdb table lists in-frame clones only, not all of them. The data hold 150,000 or so clones, with roughly 50% observed a single time. The sequenced sample was CD8+ T cells sorted from blood, obtained at week 0. These receptors were taken from a human donor with alopecia areata.

The rearrangement uses TRBV10-2 and TRBJ2-7, with D hard to call. Trimming removed 0 bases at V and 6 bases at J, with 15 bases between. CDR3 size: 15 residues. CDR1 WSHSY and CDR2 SAAADI come from the germline V gene. CDR3 region: CASSESIAGPTEQYF. Written as DNA, the CDR3 is TGCGCCAGCAGTGAGTCTATTGCAGGACCGACCGAGCAGTACTTC.

This rearrangement joins TRBV14 to TRBJ1-2; 10 nucleotides agree with TRBD1. Germline assignment: CDR1 SGHDN and CDR2 FVKESK. There are 18 residues in the CDR3. With V trimmed by 4 bases and J by 4 bases, 15 bases remained unmatched. In nucleotides, the CDR3 is TGTGCCAGCAGCCCAGGCGGGAGACAGGGGGCCTTGGGCTATGGCTACACCTTC. Protein: CASSPGGRQGALGYGYTF.

The chain employs TRBV27 and TRBJ2-5; D is unclear. CDR1 is MNHEY, CDR2 SMNVEV, per germline (reference sequence). V lost 3 bases, J lost 2 bases, and 10 bases lay in between. This CDR3 region has 14 residues. The DNA for the CDR3 is TGTGCCAGCAGTTTTGCCGGAGTTCAAGAGACCCAGTACTTC. The encoded protein is CASSFAGVQETQYF.

The rearrangement joins TRBV29-1 to TRBJ2-7, with 8 bases identical to TRBD1. V gave up 1 base and J gave up 4 bases; unmatched junction bases: 6. The CDR3 loop spans 14 amino acids. The germline CDR1 and CDR2 sequences are SQVTM and ANQGSEA. CDR3 amino acids: CSVEVRTGIYEQYF. CDR3 sequence (DNA): TGCAGCGTTGAAGTACGGACAGGGATTTACGAGCAGTACTTC.

The rearrangement uses TRBV29-1 and TRBJ2-2, with 15 bases identical to TRBD2. The CDR3 sequence is 13 residues long. Germline V gene sequence: CDR1 SQVTM, CDR2 ANQGSEA. V trimming: 7 bases; J trimming: 6 bases; junction bases outside the gene matches: 0. CDR3 loop: CSGTSGGAGELFF. CDR3 coding DNA: TGCAGCGGGACTAGCGGGGGGGCCGGGGAGCTGTTTTTT.

The rearrangement uses TRBV29-1 and TRBJ1-1; TRBD1 matches at 11 bases. The CDR3 has 13 residues. CDR1 is SQVTM and CDR2 is ANQGSEA in the germline V gene. V shed 7 bases, J shed 4 bases, and the junction held 5 bases outside the gene matches. For the CDR3, the DNA is TGCAGCGCCTGGACAGGGGGCCGCACTGAAGCTTTCTTT. Its translation: CSAWTGGRTEAFF.

The chain recombines TRBV30 with TRBJ1-2, with D unclear. The CDR3 extends over 13 amino acids. V was pared by 4 bases and J by 4 bases, with 13 bases between. CDR1 and CDR2 from the germline V gene are GTSNPN and SVGIG (reference sequence). The CDR3 spells CAWTTGPGYGYTF. The CDR3 DNA sequence: TGTGCCTGGACGACGGGCCCTGGCTATGGCTACACCTTC.

This clone was recorded once. V usage is TRBV27 and J usage is TRBJ2-3; D call uncertain. This CDR3 comprises 14 residues. Germline CDR1 and CDR2: MNHEY and SMNVEV (reference sequence). Trimming cost V 5 bases and J 0 bases, with 9 bases left between them. CDR3 amino acids: CASSPTFSTDTQYF. CDR3 DNA: TGTGCCAGCAGTCCGACCTTCAGCACAGATACGCAGTATTTT.

The CDR3 sequence is CAWSVLADSTDTQYF. The CDR3 DNA reads TGTGCCTGGAGTGTTCTAGCGGATAGCACAGATACGCAGTATTTT. J is TRBJ2-3 and V is TRBV30; 7 bases are a match to TRBD2. V dropped 0 bases and J dropped 0; count of bases not matched to a gene: 3. Looked up from germline, CDR1 is GTSNPN and CDR2 is SVGIG (reference sequence). CDR3 length: 15 residues.